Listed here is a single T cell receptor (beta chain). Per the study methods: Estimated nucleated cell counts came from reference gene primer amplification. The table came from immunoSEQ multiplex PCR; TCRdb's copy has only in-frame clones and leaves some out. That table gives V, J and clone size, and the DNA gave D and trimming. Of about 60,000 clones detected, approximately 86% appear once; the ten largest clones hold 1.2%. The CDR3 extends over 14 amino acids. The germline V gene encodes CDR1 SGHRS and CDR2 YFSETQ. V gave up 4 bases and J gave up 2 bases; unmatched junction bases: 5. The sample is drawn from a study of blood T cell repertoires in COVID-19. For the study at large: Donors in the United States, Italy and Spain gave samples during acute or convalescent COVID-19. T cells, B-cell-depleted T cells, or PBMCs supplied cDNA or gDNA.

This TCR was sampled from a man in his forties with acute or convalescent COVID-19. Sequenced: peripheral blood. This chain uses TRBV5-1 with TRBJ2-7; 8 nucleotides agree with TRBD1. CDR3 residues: CASSETTGAYEQYF. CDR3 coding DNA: TGCGCCAGCAGCGAAACGACAGGGGCCTACGAGCAGTACTTC.